Described below is a single TCR beta chain sequence and its context. The antigen is undetermined. These data originate in a study of T cells after posttransplantation cyclophosphamide. A marrow graft followed busulfan-fludarabine conditioning, with cyclophosphamide on days +3 and +4. The CDR3 extends over 14 amino acids. Per germline, CDR1 MNHEY and CDR2 SVGAGI. The ends were cut back, 5 bases at V and 2 bases at J, with 11 bases in the middle. Generated by immunoSEQ multiplex PCR, the TCRdb table keeps only in-frame clones and is missing some. The table shows roughly 42,000 clones, with about 92% occurring only once. Study results and limitations: Tissue-infiltrating T cells from skin or gut overlapped little with blood T cells. Later blood repertoires were often dominated by clones from the donor CD8+ memory compartment. After PTCy, TRB diversity resembled that of CNI/methotrexate controls.

The receptor was derived from a male patient between 55 and 70 years old who received an allogeneic stem cell transplant from a related donor and was CMV-positive. The graft donor may have given rise to some T cells. Sequenced here: PBMCs, sampled about 62 days after allogeneic stem cell transplant with posttransplant cyclophosphamide. The genes are TRBV6-5 and TRBJ2-3; D call uncertain. The CDR3, as DNA: TGTGCCAGCAGTCGAACAGAGTACACAGATACGCAGTATTTT. It specifies CASSRTEYTDTQYF.